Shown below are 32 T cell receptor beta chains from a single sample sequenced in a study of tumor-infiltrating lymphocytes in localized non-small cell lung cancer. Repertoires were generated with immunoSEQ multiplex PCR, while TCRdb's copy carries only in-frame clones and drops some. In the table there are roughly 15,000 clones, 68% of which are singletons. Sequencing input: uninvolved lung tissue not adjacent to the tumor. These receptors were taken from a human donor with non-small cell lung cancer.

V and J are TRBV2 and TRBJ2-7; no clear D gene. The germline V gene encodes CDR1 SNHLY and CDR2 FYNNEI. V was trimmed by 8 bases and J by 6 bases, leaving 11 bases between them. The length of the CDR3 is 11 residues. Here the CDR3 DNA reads TGTGCCAGCGCCCTCTGGGGCGAGCAGTACTTC. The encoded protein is CASALWGEQYF.

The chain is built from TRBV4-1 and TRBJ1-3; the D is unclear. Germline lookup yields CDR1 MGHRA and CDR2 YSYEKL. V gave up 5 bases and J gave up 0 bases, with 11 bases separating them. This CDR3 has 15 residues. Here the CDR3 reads CASSIGRSSGNTIYF. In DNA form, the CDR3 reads TGCGCCAGCAGCATAGGACGGAGCTCTGGAAACACCATATATTTT.

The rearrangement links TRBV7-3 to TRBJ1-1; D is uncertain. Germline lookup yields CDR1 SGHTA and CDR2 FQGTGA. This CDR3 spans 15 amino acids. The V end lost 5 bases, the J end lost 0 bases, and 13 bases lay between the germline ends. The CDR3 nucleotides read TGTGCCAGCAGCCGAATAGAAGAGATGAACACTGAAGCTTTCTTT. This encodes CASSRIEEMNTEAFF.

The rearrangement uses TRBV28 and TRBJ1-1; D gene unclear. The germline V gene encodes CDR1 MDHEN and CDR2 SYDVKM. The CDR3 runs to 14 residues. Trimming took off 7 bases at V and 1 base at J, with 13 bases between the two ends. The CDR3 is CASILRAANTEAFF. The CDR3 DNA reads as TGTGCCAGCATCCTGCGGGCCGCGAACACTGAAGCTTTCTTT.

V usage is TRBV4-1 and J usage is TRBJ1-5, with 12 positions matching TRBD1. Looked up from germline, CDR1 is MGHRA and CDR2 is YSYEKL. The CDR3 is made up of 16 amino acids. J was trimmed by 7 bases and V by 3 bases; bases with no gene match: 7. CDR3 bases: TGCGCCAGCAGCCACCATTGGGACAGGGGGCAACAGCCCCAGCATTTT. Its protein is CASSHHWDRGQQPQHF.

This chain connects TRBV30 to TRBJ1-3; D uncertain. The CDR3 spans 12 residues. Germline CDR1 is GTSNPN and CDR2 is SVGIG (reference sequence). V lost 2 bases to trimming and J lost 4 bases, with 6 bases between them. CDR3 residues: CAWSLSGNTIYF. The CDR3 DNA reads TGTGCCTGGAGTTTATCCGGAAACACCATATATTTT.

This CDR3 is CASSSGRGNEQFF. Written as DNA, the CDR3 is TGTGCCAGCAGCTCCGGACGGGGCAATGAGCAGTTCTTC. The V call is TRBV7-8, the J call TRBJ2-1, with D perhaps TRBD2 (5 bases). The germline gives CDR1 SGHVS, CDR2 FQNEAQ. The V gene lost 4 bases and the J gene lost 6 bases, with 10 bases spanning the gap. This CDR3 is 13 amino acids long.

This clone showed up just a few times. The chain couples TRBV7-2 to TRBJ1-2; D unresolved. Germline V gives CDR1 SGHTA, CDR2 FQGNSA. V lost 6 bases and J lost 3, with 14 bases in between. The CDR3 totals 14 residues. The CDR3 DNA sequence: TGTGCCAGCAGACGAAATCCTGCGGACTATGGCTACACCTTC. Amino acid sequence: CASRRNPADYGYTF. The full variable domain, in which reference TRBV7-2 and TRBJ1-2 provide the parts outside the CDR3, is GAGVSQSPSNKVTEKGKDVELRCDPISGHTALYWYRQSLGQGLEFLIYFQGNSAPDKSGLPSDRFSAERTGGSVSTLTIQRTQQEDSAVYLCASRRNPADYGYTFGSGTRLTVV.

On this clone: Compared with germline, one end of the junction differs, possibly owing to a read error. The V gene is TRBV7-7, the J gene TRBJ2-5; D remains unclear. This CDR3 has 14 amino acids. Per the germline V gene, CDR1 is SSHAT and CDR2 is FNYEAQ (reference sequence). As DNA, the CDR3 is TGTGCTAGCAGCCCCGCTAGGATGGAAGAGACCCAGTACTTC. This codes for CASSPARMEETQYF.

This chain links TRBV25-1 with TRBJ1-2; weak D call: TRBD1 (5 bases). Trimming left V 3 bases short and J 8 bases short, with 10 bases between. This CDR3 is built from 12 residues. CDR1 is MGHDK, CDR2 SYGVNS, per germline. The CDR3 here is CASSDQGYGYTF. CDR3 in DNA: TGTGCCAGCAGTGACCAGGGATACGGCTACACCTTC.

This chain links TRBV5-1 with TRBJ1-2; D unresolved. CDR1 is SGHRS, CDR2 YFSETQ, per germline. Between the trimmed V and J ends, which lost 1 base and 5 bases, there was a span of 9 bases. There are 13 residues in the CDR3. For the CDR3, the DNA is TGCGCCAGCAGCTTGACACCGGGGTATGGCTACACCTTC. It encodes CASSLTPGYGYTF.

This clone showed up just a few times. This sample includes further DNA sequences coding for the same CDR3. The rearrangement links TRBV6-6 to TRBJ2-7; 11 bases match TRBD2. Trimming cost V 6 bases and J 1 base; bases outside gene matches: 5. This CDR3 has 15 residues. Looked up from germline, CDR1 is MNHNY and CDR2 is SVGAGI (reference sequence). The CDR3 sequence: CASRTGTSGSYEQYF. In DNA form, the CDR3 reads TGTGCCAGCAGAACCGGGACTAGCGGTTCCTACGAGCAGTACTTC.

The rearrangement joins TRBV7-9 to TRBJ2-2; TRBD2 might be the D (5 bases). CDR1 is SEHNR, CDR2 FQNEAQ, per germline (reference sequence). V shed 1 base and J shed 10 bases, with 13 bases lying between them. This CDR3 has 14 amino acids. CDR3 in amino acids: CASSLEAGLEELFF. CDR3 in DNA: TGTGCCAGCAGCTTAGAAGCCGGACTCGAGGAGCTGTTTTTT.

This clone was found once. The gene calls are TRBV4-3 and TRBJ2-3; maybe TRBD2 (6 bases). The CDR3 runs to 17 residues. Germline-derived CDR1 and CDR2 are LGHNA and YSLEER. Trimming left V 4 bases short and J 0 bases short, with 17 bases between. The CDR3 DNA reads TGCGCCAGCAGCCCGCTAGCGACCGTCCTTAGCACAGATACGCAGTATTTT. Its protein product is CASSPLATVLSTDTQYF.

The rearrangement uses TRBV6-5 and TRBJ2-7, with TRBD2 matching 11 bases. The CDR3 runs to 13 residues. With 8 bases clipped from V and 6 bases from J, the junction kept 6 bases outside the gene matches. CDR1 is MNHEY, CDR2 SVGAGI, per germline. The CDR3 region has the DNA TGTGCCAGCCAACTAGCGGGAGCTCGCGAGCAGTACTTC. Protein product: CASQLAGAREQYF.

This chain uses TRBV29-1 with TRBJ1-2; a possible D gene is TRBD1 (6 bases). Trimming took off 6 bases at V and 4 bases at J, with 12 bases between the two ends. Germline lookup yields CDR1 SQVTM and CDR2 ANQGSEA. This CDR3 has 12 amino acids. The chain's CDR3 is CSVRDIGYGYTF. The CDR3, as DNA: TGCAGCGTGAGGGACATAGGCTATGGCTACACCTTC.

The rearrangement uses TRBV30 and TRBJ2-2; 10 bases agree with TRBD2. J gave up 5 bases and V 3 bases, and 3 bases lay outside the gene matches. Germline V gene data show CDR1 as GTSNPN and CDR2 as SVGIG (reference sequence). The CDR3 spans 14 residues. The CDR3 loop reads CAWSTGLATGELFF. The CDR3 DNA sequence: TGTGCCTGGAGCACGGGACTAGCGACCGGGGAGCTGTTTTTT.

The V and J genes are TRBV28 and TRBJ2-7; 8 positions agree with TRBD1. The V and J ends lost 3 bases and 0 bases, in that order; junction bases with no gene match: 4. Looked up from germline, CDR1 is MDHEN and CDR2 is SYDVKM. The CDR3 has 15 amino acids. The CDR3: CASSLGQAISYEQYF. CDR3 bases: TGTGCCAGCAGTTTGGGACAGGCGATCTCCTACGAGCAGTACTTC.

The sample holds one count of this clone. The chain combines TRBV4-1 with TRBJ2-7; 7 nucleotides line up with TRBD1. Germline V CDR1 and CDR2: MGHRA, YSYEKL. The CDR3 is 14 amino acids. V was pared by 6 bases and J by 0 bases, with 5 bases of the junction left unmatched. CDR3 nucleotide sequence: TGCGCCAGCAGTTTCACAGGGGACTCCTACGAGCAGTACTTC. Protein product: CASSFTGDSYEQYF.

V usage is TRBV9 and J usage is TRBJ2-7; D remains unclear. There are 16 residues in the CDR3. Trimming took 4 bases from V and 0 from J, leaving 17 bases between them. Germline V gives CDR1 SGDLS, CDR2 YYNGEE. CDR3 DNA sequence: TGTGCCAGCAGCATTGGAGCGCGGATGAGCTCCTACGAGCAGTACGTC. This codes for CASSIGARMSSYEQYV.

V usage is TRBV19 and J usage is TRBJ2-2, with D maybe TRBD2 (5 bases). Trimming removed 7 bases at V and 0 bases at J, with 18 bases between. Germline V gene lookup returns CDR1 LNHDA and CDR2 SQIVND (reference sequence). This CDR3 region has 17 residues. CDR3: CASTPPGGLPNTGELFF. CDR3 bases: TGTGCCAGTACTCCTCCCGGCGGACTGCCGAACACCGGGGAGCTGTTTTTT.

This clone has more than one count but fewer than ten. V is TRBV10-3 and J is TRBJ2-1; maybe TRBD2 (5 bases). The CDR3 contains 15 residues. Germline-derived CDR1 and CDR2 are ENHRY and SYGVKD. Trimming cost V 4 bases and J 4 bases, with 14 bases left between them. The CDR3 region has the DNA TGTGCCATCAGTGGGGTCGGGGAACCTTACAATGAGCAGTTCTTC. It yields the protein CAISGVGEPYNEQFF.

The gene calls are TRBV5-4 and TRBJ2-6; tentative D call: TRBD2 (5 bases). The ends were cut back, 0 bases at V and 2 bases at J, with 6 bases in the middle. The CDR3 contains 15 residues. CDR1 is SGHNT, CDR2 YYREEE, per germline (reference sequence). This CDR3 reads CASSLAGTGANVLTF. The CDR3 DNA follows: TGTGCCAGCAGCTTGGCGGGAACTGGGGCCAACGTCCTGACTTTC. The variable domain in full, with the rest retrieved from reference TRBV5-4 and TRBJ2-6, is ETGVTQSPTHLIKTRGQQVTLRCSSQSGHNTVSWYQQALGQGPQFIFQYYREEENGRGNFPPRFSGLQFPNYSSELNVNALELDDSALYLCASSLAGTGANVLTFGAGSRLTVL.

The CDR3: CASSIAGTGRNTEAFF. The CDR3 DNA sequence: TGTGCCAGTAGTATCGCGGGGACAGGGAGGAACACTGAAGCTTTCTTT. The chain employs TRBV19 and TRBJ1-1; TRBD1 matches at 9 bases. The length of the CDR3 is 16 residues. V dropped 3 bases and J dropped 1; count of bases not matched to a gene: 6. Looked up from germline, CDR1 is LNHDA and CDR2 is SQIVND (reference sequence).

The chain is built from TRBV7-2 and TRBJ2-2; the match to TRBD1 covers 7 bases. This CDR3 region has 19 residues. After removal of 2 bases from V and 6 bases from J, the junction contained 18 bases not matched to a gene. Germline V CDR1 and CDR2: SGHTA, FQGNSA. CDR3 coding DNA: TGTGCCAGCAGCTTACGGTCGTTCGGTCAGGGGACAGAATCCGGGGAGCTGTTTTTT. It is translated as CASSLRSFGQGTESGELFF. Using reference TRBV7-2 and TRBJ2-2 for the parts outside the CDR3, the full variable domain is GAGVSQSPSNKVTEKGKDVELRCDPISGHTALYWYRQSLGQGLEFLIYFQGNSAPDKSGLPSDRFSAERTGGSVSTLTIQRTQQEDSAVYLCASSLRSFGQGTESGELFFGEGSRLTVL.

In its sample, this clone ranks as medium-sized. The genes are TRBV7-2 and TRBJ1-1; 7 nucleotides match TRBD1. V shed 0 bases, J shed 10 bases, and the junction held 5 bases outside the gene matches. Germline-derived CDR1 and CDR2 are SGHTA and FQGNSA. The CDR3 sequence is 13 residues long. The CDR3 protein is CASSLARQGPAFF. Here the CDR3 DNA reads TGTGCCAGCAGCTTAGCTCGACAGGGACCAGCTTTCTTT.

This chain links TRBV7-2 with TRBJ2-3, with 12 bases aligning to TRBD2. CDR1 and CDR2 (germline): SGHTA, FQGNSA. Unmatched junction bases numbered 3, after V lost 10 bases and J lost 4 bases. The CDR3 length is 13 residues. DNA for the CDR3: TGTGCCACCCGGACTAGCGGGGCAGATACGCAGTATTTT. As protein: CATRTSGADTQYF.

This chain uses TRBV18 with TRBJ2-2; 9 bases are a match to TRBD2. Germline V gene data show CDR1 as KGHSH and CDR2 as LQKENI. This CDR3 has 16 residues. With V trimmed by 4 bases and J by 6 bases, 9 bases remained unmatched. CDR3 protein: CASSLAGTSYPGELFF. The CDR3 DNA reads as TGTGCCAGCTCACTAGCCGGGACTAGCTATCCCGGGGAGCTGTTTTTT.

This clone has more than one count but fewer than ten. CDR3 amino acids: CASSPTGFYGYTF. CDR3 DNA: TGTGCCAGTAGTCCGACAGGGTTCTATGGCTACACCTTC. This sequence joins TRBV19 and TRBJ1-2; 7 nucleotides line up with TRBD1. J gave up 4 bases and V 5 bases, and 4 bases lay outside the gene matches. CDR3 length: 13 amino acids. The germline gives CDR1 LNHDA, CDR2 SQIVND (reference sequence).

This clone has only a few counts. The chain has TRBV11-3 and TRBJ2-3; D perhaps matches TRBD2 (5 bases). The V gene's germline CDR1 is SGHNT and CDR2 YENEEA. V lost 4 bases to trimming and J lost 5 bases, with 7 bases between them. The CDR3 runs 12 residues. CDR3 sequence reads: CASSSREDTQYF. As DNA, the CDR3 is TGTGCCAGCAGCTCCCGGGAAGATACGCAGTATTTT. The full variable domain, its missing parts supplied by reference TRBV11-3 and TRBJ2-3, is EAGVVQSPRYKIIEKKQPVAFWCNPISGHNTLYWYLQNLGQGPELLIRYENEEAVDDSQLPKDRFSAERLKGVDSTLKIQPAELGDSAVYLCASSSREDTQYFGPGTRLTVL.

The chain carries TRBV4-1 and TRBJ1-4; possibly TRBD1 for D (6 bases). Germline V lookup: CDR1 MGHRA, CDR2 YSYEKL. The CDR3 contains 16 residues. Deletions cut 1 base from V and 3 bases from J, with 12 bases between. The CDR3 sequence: CASSQGWGQANEKLFF. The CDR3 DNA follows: TGCGCCAGCAGCCAAGGGTGGGGGCAGGCTAATGAAAAACTGTTTTTT.

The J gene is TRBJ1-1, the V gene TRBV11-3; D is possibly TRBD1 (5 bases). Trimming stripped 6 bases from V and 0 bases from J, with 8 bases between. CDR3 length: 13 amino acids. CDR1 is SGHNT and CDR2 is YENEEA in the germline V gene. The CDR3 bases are TGTGCCAGCAGTTGGGACCTGAACACTGAAGCTTTCTTT. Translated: CASSWDLNTEAFF. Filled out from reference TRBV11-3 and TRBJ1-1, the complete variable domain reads EAGVVQSPRYKIIEKKQPVAFWCNPISGHNTLYWYLQNLGQGPELLIRYENEEAVDDSQLPKDRFSAERLKGVDSTLKIQPAELGDSAVYLCASSWDLNTEAFFGQGTRLTVV.